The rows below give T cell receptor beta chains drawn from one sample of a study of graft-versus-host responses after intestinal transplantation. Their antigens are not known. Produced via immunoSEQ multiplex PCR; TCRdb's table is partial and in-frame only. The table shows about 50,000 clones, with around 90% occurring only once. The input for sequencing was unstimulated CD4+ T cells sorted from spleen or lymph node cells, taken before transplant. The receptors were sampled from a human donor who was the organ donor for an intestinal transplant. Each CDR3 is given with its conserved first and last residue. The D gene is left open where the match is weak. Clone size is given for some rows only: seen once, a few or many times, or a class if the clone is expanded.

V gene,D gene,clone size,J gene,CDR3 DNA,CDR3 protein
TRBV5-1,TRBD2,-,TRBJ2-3,TGCGCCAGCAGCTTGAGCGGGAGTAGGGCAGATACGCAGTATTTT,CASSLSGSRADTQYF
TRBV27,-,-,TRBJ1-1,TGTGCCAGCAGTTTATGGGGGGCGCTGGACACTGAAGCTTTCTTT,CASSLWGALDTEAFF
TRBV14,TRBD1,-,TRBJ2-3,TGTGCCAGCAGCCTCCGGGACAGGGGGCGCACAGATACGCAGTATTTT,CASSLRDRGRTDTQYF
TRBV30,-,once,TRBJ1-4,TGTGCCTGGAGTAGGGGGGTGGGCGAAAAACTGTTTTTT,CAWSRGVGEKLFF
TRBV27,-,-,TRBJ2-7,TGTGCCAGCAGTTTTCAGACTGAATACGAGCAGTACTTC,CASSFQTEYEQYF
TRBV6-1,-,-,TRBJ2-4,TGTGCCAGCAGTGAGGGTTGGACAGAACTAGCCAAAAACATTCAGTACTTC,CASSEGWTELAKNIQYF
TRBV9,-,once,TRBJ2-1,TGTGCCAGCAGCCCGCGTCAGGGCGGGACGGGTGAGCAGTTCTTC,CASSPRQGGTGEQFF
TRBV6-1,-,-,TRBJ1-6,TGTGCCAGCAGGGGTTACGGGAATAATTCACCCCTCCACTTT,CASRGYGNNSPLHF
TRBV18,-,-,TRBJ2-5,TGTGCCAGCTCACCGCAAGAGACCCAGTACTTC,CASSPQETQYF
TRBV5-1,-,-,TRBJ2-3,TGCGCCAGCAGTTCTACTAGGGCGGGCACAGATACGCAGTATTTT,CASSSTRAGTDTQYF
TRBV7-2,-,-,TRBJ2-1,TGTGCCAGCAGCGCAAAACGGGGCTACAATAATGAGCAGTTCTTC,CASSAKRGYNNEQFF
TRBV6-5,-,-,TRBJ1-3,TGTGCCAGCAGTTACGGGACGGAGGGTGGAAACACCATATATTTT,CASSYGTEGGNTIYF
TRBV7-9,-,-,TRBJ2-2,TGTGCCAGCAGCTTTCAGGGCCCGCTATCGAACACCGGGGAGCTGTTTTTT,CASSFQGPLSNTGELFF
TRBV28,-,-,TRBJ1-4,TGTGCCAGCAGTTTCATCAGAGCAACTAATGAAAAACTGTTTTTT,CASSFIRATNEKLFF
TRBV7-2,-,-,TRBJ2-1,TGTGCCAGCAGCTACGGGACTCCTGTCGAGCAGTTCTTC,CASSYGTPVEQFF
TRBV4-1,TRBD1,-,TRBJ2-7,TGCGCCAGCAGCCCCCCCCGACAGGGAGCCTCCTACGAGCAGTACTTC,CASSPPRQGASYEQYF
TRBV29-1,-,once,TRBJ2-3,TGCAGCGTTGATCCGGCCGGGGCCACCACAGATACGCAGTATTTT,CSVDPAGATTDTQYF
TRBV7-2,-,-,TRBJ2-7,TGTGCCAGCAGCTTAGTTTTAAGGTCGAGCGAGCAGTACTTC,CASSLVLRSSEQYF
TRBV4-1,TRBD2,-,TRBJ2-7,TGCGCCAGCAGCCAAGGTCGGCTAGCGGGAGTTCCAGCGTACGAGCAGTACTTC,CASSQGRLAGVPAYEQYF
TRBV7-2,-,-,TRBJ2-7,TGTGCCAGCAGCCCTCGCAGGGGAGATCCTTACGAGCAGTACTTC,CASSPRRGDPYEQYF
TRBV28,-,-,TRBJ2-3,TGTGCCAGCAGTTTAGGGACATTGCCAGATACGCAGTATTTT,CASSLGTLPDTQYF
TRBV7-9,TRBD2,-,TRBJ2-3,TGTGCCAGCAGCCAGGGACTAGCGGGATTAGATACGCAGTATTTT,CASSQGLAGLDTQYF
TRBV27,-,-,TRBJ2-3,TGTGCCAGCAGTCCACCTAGCACAGATACGCAGTATTTT,CASSPPSTDTQYF
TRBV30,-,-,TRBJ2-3,TGTGCCTGGATACCGTGGGGACCCAGGGACTCCACAGATACGCAGTATTTT,CAWIPWGPRDSTDTQYF
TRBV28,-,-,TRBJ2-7,TGTGCCAGCAGTTTTCGGCAGGGCAGGGAGCAGTACTTC,CASSFRQGREQYF
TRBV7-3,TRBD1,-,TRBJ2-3,TGTGCCAGCAGCCCTGACAGGGGCACAGATACGCAGTATTTT,CASSPDRGTDTQYF
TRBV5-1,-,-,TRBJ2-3,TGCGCCAGCAGCTTTCGGCTAGCGCTTAGCACAGATACGCAGTATTTT,CASSFRLALSTDTQYF
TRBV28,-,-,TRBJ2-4,TGTGCCAGCAGTTTTCCCCGGTTTGGCAAAAACATTCAGTACTTC,CASSFPRFGKNIQYF
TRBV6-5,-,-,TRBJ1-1,TGTGCCAGCAGTTACCAGGAGGGTCACACTGAAGCTTTCTTT,CASSYQEGHTEAFF
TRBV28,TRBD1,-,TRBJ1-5,TGTGCCAGCAGAGGGACAGGGGGCAATCAGCCCCAGCATTTT,CASRGTGGNQPQHF
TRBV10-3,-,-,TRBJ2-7,TGTGCCATCAGTGAGTCGGAGGGGGACATACTGCCCTACGAGCAGTACTTC,CAISESEGDILPYEQYF
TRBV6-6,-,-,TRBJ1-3,TGTGCCAGCAGTTACTCGGTAAACACCATATATTTT,CASSYSVNTIYF
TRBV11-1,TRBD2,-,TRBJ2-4,TGTGCCAGCAGCTTACTAGCGGGAGGGCCAGGAAACATTCAGTACTTC,CASSLLAGGPGNIQYF
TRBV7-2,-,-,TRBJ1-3,TGTGCCAGCAGCTTAGGCAGGGCCTCTGGAAACACCATATATTTT,CASSLGRASGNTIYF
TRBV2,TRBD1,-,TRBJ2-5,TGTGCCAGCAGTGGGGACAGGGGAGAGACCCAGTACTTC,CASSGDRGETQYF
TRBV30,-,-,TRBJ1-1,TGTGCCTGGAGTGGGGCTGGGGCTGAAGCTTTCTTT,CAWSGAGAEAFF
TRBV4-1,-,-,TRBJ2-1,TGCGCCAGCAGCACGATAGAAGGGGGTTGGGGCAATGAGCAGTTCTTC,CASSTIEGGWGNEQFF
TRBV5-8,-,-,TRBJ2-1,TGTGCCAGCAGCTTTTGGGGGAACGCTTACAATGAGCAGTTCTTC,CASSFWGNAYNEQFF